The 13 T cell receptor beta chains listed next were all sequenced from one sample in a study of blood T cell repertoires in COVID-19. Only in-frame clones appear in the TCRdb table, and some are missing; sequencing was by immunoSEQ multiplex PCR. Among a few hundred thousand clones listed, 80% were seen once. The sequenced material came from peripheral blood. These receptors all stem from a woman in her sixties or seventies with acute or convalescent COVID-19.

This chain uses TRBV5-1 with TRBJ2-1; 7 bases fit TRBD1. The germline CDR1 and CDR2 sequences are SGHRS and YFSETQ. V gave up 3 bases and J gave up 9 bases; unmatched junction bases: 9. The CDR3 spans 14 residues. Written as DNA, the CDR3 is TGCGCCAGCAGCTGGAAACAGGGGCTGGCTGAGCAGTTCTTC. As protein: CASSWKQGLAEQFF.

The chain employs TRBV7-2 and TRBJ2-7; D possibly corresponds to TRBD1 (5 bases). Trimming took off 1 base at V and 2 bases at J, with 9 bases between the two ends. In germline, CDR1 is SGHTA, CDR2 FQGNSA. This CDR3 has 14 amino acids. The CDR3, as DNA: TGTGCCAGCAGCTTAGGTACAGGTACCTACGAGCAGTACTTC. This sequence encodes CASSLGTGTYEQYF.

This clone appeared a single time. This chain connects TRBV6-4 to TRBJ2-7; tentative D call: TRBD1 (5 bases). V lost 0 bases and J 6 bases, leaving 12 bases between the germline ends. This CDR3 contains 14 residues. Germline values: CDR1 MRHNA, CDR2 SNTAGT. The CDR3 loop reads CASSDSTQVSEQYF. The CDR3 nucleotides are TGTGCCAGCAGTGACTCTACACAGGTCTCCGAGCAGTACTTC.

This chain links TRBV12-3 or TRBV12-4 with TRBJ2-2, with TRBD1 as a possible D gene (5 bases). Trimming removed 10 bases from V and 8 bases from J, with 11 bases in between. This CDR3 has 11 residues. The CDR3, as DNA: TGTGCCATAGGAAGGGGTGGGGAGCTGTTTTTT. This codes for CAIGRGGELFF.

This chain connects TRBV5-5 to TRBJ1-2, with TRBD1 as a possible D gene (5 bases). Between the trimmed V and J ends, which lost 1 base and 5 bases, there was a span of 15 bases. The germline V gene has CDR1 SGHKS and CDR2 YYEKEE (reference sequence). The CDR3 length is 15 residues. The CDR3 loop reads CASSLWQGGTYGYTF. The CDR3 DNA reads TGTGCCAGCAGCTTGTGGCAGGGAGGAACTTATGGCTACACCTTC.

This clone was counted a single time. The rearrangement links TRBV24-1 to TRBJ2-1, with 11 bases that match TRBD2. CDR1 and CDR2 from the germline V gene are KGHDR and SFDVKD. The CDR3 consists of 15 residues. The V segment lost 8 bases and the J segment 7 bases; nucleotides outside the gene matches: 9. CDR3 in DNA: TGTGCCACCACCGAAACTAGCGGGGGACAGAATGAGCAGTTCTTC. It codes for CATTETSGGQNEQFF.

V gene TRBV12-5 combines with J gene TRBJ2-1; 9 nucleotides agree with TRBD2. The CDR3 length is 15 residues. V was pared by 2 bases and J by 4 bases, with 3 bases of the junction left unmatched. Germline CDR1 reads LGHNT; CDR2 reads FRNRAP. The CDR3 region is CASGLRLAGYNEQFF. DNA for the CDR3: TGTGCTAGTGGTTTGAGGCTAGCGGGGTACAATGAGCAGTTCTTC.

This chain uses TRBV7-8 with TRBJ1-3; D remains ambiguous. Germline assignment: CDR1 SGHVS and CDR2 FQNEAQ. This CDR3 contains 16 residues. Trimming pared 0 bases from V and 0 bases from J, leaving 9 bases between. The CDR3 here is CASSLARAGSGNTIYF. CDR3 DNA sequence: TGTGCCAGCAGCTTAGCGAGGGCAGGCTCTGGAAACACCATATATTTT.

V is TRBV27 and J is TRBJ1-5; D uncertain. The germline gives CDR1 MNHEY, CDR2 SMNVEV (reference sequence). CDR3 length: 14 amino acids. V was shortened by 0 bases and J by 4 bases, with 7 bases between the two germline ends. CDR3 in DNA: TGTGCCAGCAGTTTATCGGGAGAAAATCAGCCCCAGCATTTT. Translation: CASSLSGENQPQHF.

The rearrangement links TRBV19 to TRBJ1-4; D is ambiguous. CDR1 and CDR2 from the germline V gene are LNHDA and SQIVND (reference sequence). Trimming left V 5 bases short and J 7 bases short, with 17 bases between. The CDR3 has 15 residues. In DNA, the CDR3 is TGTGCCAGTAGTGCCGCGTCTCAAACCCTTGAAAAACTGTTTTTT. Encoded protein: CASSAASQTLEKLFF.

This clone occurred a few times. This chain connects TRBV5-1 to TRBJ1-4, with 7 bases fitting TRBD1. V shed 4 bases and J 0 bases; nucleotides not matched to a gene: 9. From germline, CDR1 is SGHRS and CDR2 YFSETQ. This CDR3 contains 17 residues. As DNA, the CDR3 is TGCGCCAGCAGCGGAGGGGACAGCATTGCAACTAATGAAAAACTGTTTTTT. Protein sequence: CASSGGDSIATNEKLFF.

The chain couples TRBV7-3 to TRBJ2-6; 8 nucleotides match TRBD1. Unmatched junction bases numbered 3, after V lost 5 bases and J lost 0 bases. Germline V gene sequence: CDR1 SGHTA, CDR2 FQGTGA. The CDR3 runs 16 residues. This chain's CDR3 is CASSVTGGSGANVLTF. The CDR3 bases are TGTGCCAGCAGCGTTACAGGGGGCTCTGGGGCCAACGTCCTGACTTTC.

The chain employs TRBV4-1 and TRBJ2-1; no reliable D call. Germline CDR1 reads MGHRA; CDR2 reads YSYEKL. The CDR3 covers 12 residues. Trimming left V 0 bases short and J 10 bases short, with 7 bases between. CDR3 loop: CASSQEWQEQFF. The CDR3, as DNA: TGCGCCAGCAGCCAAGAATGGCAGGAGCAGTTCTTC.